This T cell receptor (beta chain) was documented in a study of T cells in Graves' hyperthyroidism and ophthalmopathy. Ahead of any ophthalmopathy symptoms, the blood sample was obtained at the first diagnosis of hyperthyroidism. This clonotype was detected a few times. What it binds is not known. Germline lookup yields CDR1 DFQATT and CDR2 SNEGSKA (reference sequence). This CDR3 spans 15 amino acids. The V segment lost 0 bases and the J segment 5 bases; nucleotides outside the gene matches: 9. Notes on the study in general: Among clonotypes expanded in thyroid above 0.001, most were also found in blood.

Amplification targeted TCR beta CDR3 regions from RNA transcripts. The HTBI set primed first-round TCR CDR3 RT-PCR. A single record per CDR3 protein comes from TCRdb applying MiXCR to the multiplex PCR reads. The table lists over 700,000 distinct CDR3 sequences, roughly a sixth of them singletons. The TCR sequence derives from a woman aged 50 to 65 with Graves' hyperthyroidism that later progressed to Graves' ophthalmopathy. What was sequenced was blood. The rearrangement uses TRBV20-1 and TRBJ2-7, with 8 bases lining up with TRBD1. Here the CDR3 reads CSARDPGQGLHEQYF. CDR3 coding DNA: TGCAGTGCTAGAGATCCCGGACAGGGTCTCCACGAGCAGTACTTC.